This T cell receptor (beta chain) was sequenced in a study of T-cell reconstitution after alpha-beta-depleted transplantation in children. Germline CDR1 reads KGHSH; CDR2 reads LQKENI. The CDR3 is 14 residues long. V was clipped by 0 bases and J by 0 bases, with 5 bases between them. Researchers prepared the TCRbeta library using unique molecular identifiers, the study reports. TCRdb processed the PCR reads anew with MiXCR; each CDR3 protein has one entry. This sample has 640,000 or so distinct CDR3 sequences, with 15% to 20% found just once. The chain recombines TRBV18 with TRBJ2-5; D is ambiguous. This receptor was obtained from a human donor who donated a stem cell graft to a child with acute myeloid leukemia. This material consisted of PBMCs from the stem cell graft donor, taken from the stem cell graft. Here the CDR3 reads CASSPPTYQETQYF. The CDR3 bases are TGTGCCAGCTCACCACCAACGTACCAAGAGACCCAGTACTTC. The variable domain in full, with the rest retrieved from reference TRBV18 and TRBJ2-5, is NAGVMQNPRHLVRRRGQEARLRCSPMKGHSHVYWYRQLPEEGLKFMVYLQKENIIDESGMPKERFSAEFPKEGPSILRIQQVVRGDSAAYFCASSPPTYQETQYFGPGTRLLVL.